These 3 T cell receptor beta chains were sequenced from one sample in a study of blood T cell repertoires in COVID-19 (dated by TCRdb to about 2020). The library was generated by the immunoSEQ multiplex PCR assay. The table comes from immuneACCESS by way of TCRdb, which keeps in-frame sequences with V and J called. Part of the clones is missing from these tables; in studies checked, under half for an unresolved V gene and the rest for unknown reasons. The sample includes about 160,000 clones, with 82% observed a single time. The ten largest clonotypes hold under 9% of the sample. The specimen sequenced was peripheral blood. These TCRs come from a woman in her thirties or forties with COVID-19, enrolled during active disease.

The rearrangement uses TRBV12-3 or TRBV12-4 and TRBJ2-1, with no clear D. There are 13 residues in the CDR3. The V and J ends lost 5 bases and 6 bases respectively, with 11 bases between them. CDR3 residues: CASSTSTLNEQFF. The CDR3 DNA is TGTGCCAGCAGTACGAGCACCCTCAATGAGCAGTTCTTC.

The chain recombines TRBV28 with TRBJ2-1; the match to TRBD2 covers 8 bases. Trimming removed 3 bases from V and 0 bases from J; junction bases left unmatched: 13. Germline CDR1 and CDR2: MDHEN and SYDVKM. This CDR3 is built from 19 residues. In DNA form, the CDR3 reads TGTGCCAGCAGTTTTATTGGGATAGCGGGAAAGAGCTCCTACAATGAGCAGTTCTTC. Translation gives CASSFIGIAGKSSYNEQFF.

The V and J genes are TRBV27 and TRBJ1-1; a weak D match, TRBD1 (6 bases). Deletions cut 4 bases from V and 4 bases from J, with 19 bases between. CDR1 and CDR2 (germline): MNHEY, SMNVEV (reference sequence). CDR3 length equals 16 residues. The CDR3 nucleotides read TGTGCCAGCAGTTCCGCAGTGGGAGGGGGGGGCACTGAAGCTTTCTTT. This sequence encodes CASSSAVGGGGTEAFF.